This TCR beta chain was identified during a study of human T cells and chemical hapten exposure. Time point given: pre-sensitization, week 0. Treatment meaning: therapeutic diphenylcyclopropenone sensitization with weekly scalp DPC. This clonotype was counted ten times or more. TCRdb re-called the RACE reads with MiXCR, one entry per CDR3 protein. Of roughly 260,000 distinct CDR3 sequences in the sample, 7.5% to 9% were seen once. This receptor was identified in a woman in her thirties or forties with alopecia areata. Some clones in this sample may be carry-over from other donors' samples. The specimen was whole blood, collected in connection with sensitization to the hapten diphenylcyclopropenone (DPC).

CDR3 nucleotide sequence: TGCAGCGTTGGTTTTAAAGGGGCCACAGATACGCAGTATTTT. This encodes CSVGFKGATDTQYF. This chain joins TRBV29-1 and TRBJ2-3; perhaps TRBD1 as D (5 bases). The germline V gene encodes CDR1 SQVTM and CDR2 ANQGSEA. Trimming took 4 bases from V and 2 from J, leaving 13 bases between them. There are 14 residues in the CDR3.